The T cell receptor beta chain under discussion was sequenced for a study of T cell responses to AZD1222 COVID-19 vaccine. The protocol was immunoSEQ multiplex PCR, while the TCRdb copy is restricted to in-frame clones and leaves out a portion. This sample yields around 78,000 clones, of which more than 75% are seen a single time; approximately 25% belongs to the top ten. The CDR3 loop spans 12 amino acids. Between the trimmed V and J ends, which lost 0 bases and 8 bases, there was a span of 5 bases. Germline lookup yields CDR1 SGHDT and CDR2 YYEEEE. Regarding this clone: Its target is not known.

Study-level results: Regions 160-218 and 743-854 held dominance among vaccine-associated CD4 TCRs, which spanned spike.

This chain connects TRBV5-6 to TRBJ1-4; D unclear. The source of this sequence is an adult in good health. Sequencing was performed on peripheral blood, taken on day 0 of AZD1222 vaccination. CDR3 nucleotide sequence: TGTGCCAGCAGCTTGGGACTCGAAAAACTGTTTTTT. Protein product: CASSLGLEKLFF.